The 20 T cell receptor beta chains listed next were all sequenced from one sample in a study of human T cells and chemical hapten exposure. Time point described: pre-sensitization, week 0. Described treatment: therapeutic diphenylcyclopropenone sensitization with weekly scalp DPC. TCRdb reanalysed the RACE reads using MiXCR and keeps one entry per CDR3 protein. Altogether 250,000 or so distinct CDR3 sequences are present, about 9% being singletons, with the ten largest covering approximately 2.2%. Material: whole blood, obtained in connection with sensitization to the hapten diphenylcyclopropenone (DPC). The receptors here all came from a woman aged 40 to 50 with alopecia areata. Some clones in this sample may be carry-over from other donors' samples.

This clonotype was recorded a few times. V gene TRBV7-9 combines with J gene TRBJ2-2; no reliable D call. Between the trimmed V and J ends, which lost 6 bases and 5 bases, there was a span of 13 bases. This CDR3 contains 14 residues. In germline, CDR1 is SEHNR, CDR2 FQNEAQ (reference sequence). The CDR3, as DNA: TGTGCCAGCAGTTTCACCAAGGTGACCGGGGAGCTGTTTTTT. This codes for CASSFTKVTGELFF. The entire variable domain, with the rest obtained from reference TRBV7-9 and TRBJ2-2, is as follows: DTGVSQNPRHKITKRGQNVTFRCDPISEHNRLYWYRQTLGQGPEFLTYFQNEAQLEKSRLLSDRFSAERPKGSFSTLEIQRTEQGDSAMYLCASSFTKVTGELFFGEGSRLTVL.

The rearrangement links TRBV29-1 to TRBJ1-5; no clear D gene. The germline CDR1 and CDR2 sequences are SQVTM and ANQGSEA. This CDR3 region has 13 residues. The V gene lost 4 bases and the J gene lost 0 bases, with 7 bases spanning the gap. The CDR3 protein is CSVVTDSNQPQHF. The CDR3 region has the DNA TGCAGCGTTGTCACGGATAGCAATCAGCCCCAGCATTTT.

V is TRBV28 and J is TRBJ1-3; 8 positions match TRBD1. The V and J ends lost 3 bases and 2 bases, in that order; junction bases with no gene match: 0. The CDR3 extends over 14 amino acids. Looked up from germline, CDR1 is MDHEN and CDR2 is SYDVKM. In DNA, the CDR3 is TGTGCCAGCAGTTTGGACAGGGCTGGAAACACCATATATTTT. Its translation: CASSLDRAGNTIYF.

The sample holds a few counts of this clonotype. The rearrangement links TRBV7-2 to TRBJ2-7; unclear D gene. V was trimmed by 10 bases and J by 2 bases, leaving 9 bases between them. This CDR3 has 11 residues. Germline CDR1 and CDR2: SGHTA and FQGNSA. CDR3 region: CANQAPYEQYF. The CDR3, as DNA: TGTGCCAATCAGGCCCCCTACGAGCAGTACTTC. Full variable domain (missing parts from reference TRBV7-2 and TRBJ2-7): GAGVSQSPSNKVTEKGKDVELRCDPISGHTALYWYRQSLGQGLEFLIYFQGNSAPDKSGLPSDRFSAERTGGSVSTLTIQRTQQEDSAVYLCANQAPYEQYFGPGTRLTVT.

This clonotype has a handful of counts. The chain combines TRBV28 with TRBJ2-7, with D tentatively TRBD1 or TRBD2 (6 bases each). This CDR3 region has 15 residues. Germline CDR1 reads MDHEN; CDR2 reads SYDVKM. Trimming removed 5 bases at V and 6 bases at J, with 20 bases between. The CDR3 DNA reads TGTGCCAGCAGTATCCCCGGGACTGGGGGCGCCGAGCAGTACTTC. Translating it yields CASSIPGTGGAEQYF.

There are a few counts of this clonotype. This sequence joins TRBV20-1 and TRBJ2-1; 9 bases are shared with TRBD1. The CDR3 is made up of 14 amino acids. With 2 bases clipped from V and 8 bases from J, the junction kept 7 bases outside the gene matches. Germline CDR1 is DFQATT and CDR2 is SNEGSKA (reference sequence). The CDR3 nucleotides are TGCAGTGCTAGAAGACCTACAGGGGGCGATGAGCAGTTCTTC. This translates into CSARRPTGGDEQFF.

Concerning this clonotype: Sequence at one end of the junction differs from germline and may be a read error. The rearrangement links TRBV18 to TRBJ2-3, with D perhaps TRBD1 (6 bases). Germline CDR1 reads KGHSH; CDR2 reads LQKENI. CDR3 length equals 15 residues. The CDR3 is CASSQDSHNTHTQYF. The CDR3 DNA is TGTGCCAGCTCACAGGACAGCCACAACACACATACGCAGTATTTT.

This clonotype was found a few times. V is TRBV27 and J is TRBJ2-7; 8 nucleotides align to TRBD1. This CDR3 has 12 amino acids. Trimming removed 8 bases from V and 4 bases from J; junction bases left unmatched: 4. Germline assignment: CDR1 MNHEY and CDR2 SMNVEV (reference sequence). This chain's CDR3 is CASSGGGYEQYF. CDR3 coding DNA: TGTGCCAGCTCAGGGGGCGGGTACGAGCAGTACTTC.

There are a few counts of this clonotype. The chain combines TRBV7-3 with TRBJ2-5; TRBD1 agrees at 8 bases. From germline, CDR1 is SGHTA and CDR2 FQGTGA. V was pared by 5 bases and J by 4 bases, with 12 bases of the junction left unmatched. This CDR3 comprises 16 residues. The CDR3 here is CASSPTIGTGRETQYF. Here the CDR3 DNA reads TGTGCCAGCAGCCCGACGATCGGGACAGGAAGAGAGACCCAGTACTTC.

CDR3 residues: CASTDATSEELFF. Here the CDR3 DNA reads TGTGCCAGCACAGACGCAACATCCGAGGAGCTGTTTTTT. The chain recombines TRBV28 with TRBJ2-2, with unresolved D. With 7 bases removed from V and 10 bases from J, the gap between germline ends came to 16 bases. The germline gives CDR1 MDHEN, CDR2 SYDVKM. The CDR3 extends over 13 amino acids.

With respect to this clonotype: One base away lies a much larger clone, so this may be a sequencing read error. The rearrangement uses TRBV10-3 and TRBJ2-1; D uncertain. The V and J ends lost 7 bases and 5 bases respectively, with 6 bases between them. Germline V CDR1 and CDR2: ENHRY, SYGVKD. The CDR3 loop spans 11 amino acids. Here the CDR3 DNA reads TGTGCCATCATGGGCGACAATGAGCAGTTCTTC. Translated: CAIMGDNEQFF.

This clonotype was found many times. The genes are TRBV12-3 or TRBV12-4 and TRBJ2-5, with TRBD2 matching 13 bases. Germline trimming cut 1 base from V and 13 bases from J; bases unmatched to any gene: 3. The CDR3 has 13 amino acids. Here the CDR3 DNA reads TGTGCCAGCAGTTTAGAACTAGCGGGAGGGCGGTACTTC. Translation: CASSLELAGGRYF.

This clonotype was counted only a few times. The chain carries TRBV10-3 and TRBJ2-2; 7 bases fit TRBD2. The J segment lost 5 bases and the V segment lost 6 bases, leaving 9 bases of the junction unmatched. Germline-derived CDR1 and CDR2 are ENHRY and SYGVKD. CDR3 length: 15 amino acids. The CDR3 region has the DNA TGTGCCATCAGGCAAACGGGAGGAGGGACCGGGGAGCTGTTTTTT. Residues: CAIRQTGGGTGELFF.

There are many counts of this clonotype. The DNA of the CDR3 is TGCGCCAGCAGCCCCGTCCAGGGTGGGACCGGGGAGCTGTTTTTT. The encoded protein is CASSPVQGGTGELFF. The chain combines TRBV5-1 with TRBJ2-2, with D perhaps matching TRBD1 (5 bases). Germline V gives CDR1 SGHRS, CDR2 YFSETQ. The CDR3 sequence is 15 residues long. V was clipped by 4 bases and J by 5 bases, with 15 bases between them. Full variable domain (missing parts from reference TRBV5-1 and TRBJ2-2): KAGVTQTPRYLIKTRGQQVTLSCSPISGHRSVSWYQQTPGQGLQFLFEYFSETQRNKGNFPGRFSGRQFSNSRSEMNVSTLELGDSALYLCASSPVQGGTGELFFGEGSRLTVL.

This clonotype came up many times. V gene TRBV6-5 combines with J gene TRBJ2-7; no clear D gene. V was trimmed by 6 bases and J by 3 bases, leaving 6 bases between them. This CDR3 comprises 11 residues. Germline V gene lookup returns CDR1 MNHEY and CDR2 SVGAGI. As DNA, the CDR3 is TGTGCCAGCAGGTTGGACTACGAGCAGTACTTC. Translating it yields CASRLDYEQYF.

This clonotype was detected many times. The genes are TRBV19 and TRBJ2-5; no firm D call. Trimming stripped 3 bases from V and 5 bases from J, with 19 bases between. The CDR3 totals 16 residues. Germline CDR1 is LNHDA and CDR2 is SQIVND (reference sequence). Written as DNA, the CDR3 is TGTGCCAGTAGTATCGGTTTGTACGGCGTTCGGGAGACCCAGTACTTC. It translates to CASSIGLYGVRETQYF.

V and J are TRBV4-3 and TRBJ2-7; weak D call: TRBD2 (6 bases). The CDR3 sequence is 15 residues long. Deletions cut 0 bases from V and 5 bases from J, with 14 bases between. Germline V lookup: CDR1 LGHNA, CDR2 YSLEER. Written as DNA, the CDR3 is TGCGCCAGCAGCCAAGATTCCGGGAGAATGAACGAGCAGTACTTC. Translating it yields CASSQDSGRMNEQYF.

This chain links TRBV6-1 with TRBJ1-3; D is unresolved. V was trimmed by 4 bases and J by 2 bases, leaving 12 bases between them. The germline CDR1 and CDR2 sequences are MNHNS and SASEGT. The CDR3 has 15 residues. Here the CDR3 DNA reads TGTGCCAGCAGTGGAGGAGTCGGAACTGGAAACACCATATATTTT. Translating gives CASSGGVGTGNTIYF.

The chain is built from TRBV19 and TRBJ2-6; possibly TRBD2 for D (5 bases). Per germline, CDR1 LNHDA and CDR2 SQIVND (reference sequence). The CDR3 spans 16 residues. The V gene lost 7 bases and the J gene lost 0 bases, with 13 bases spanning the gap. CDR3 in amino acids: CASNGGSPSGANVLTF. In DNA, the CDR3 is TGTGCCAGTAACGGTGGGAGTCCCTCTGGGGCCAACGTCCTGACTTTC.

This clonotype has at least ten counts. The chain couples TRBV4-3 to TRBJ2-3, with 9 bases aligning to TRBD2. Trimming took 4 bases from V and 4 from J; bases not matched to a gene: 9. The length of the CDR3 is 16 residues. CDR1 LGHNA and CDR2 YSLEER come from the germline V gene. The CDR3 nucleotides are TGCGCCAGCAGCCCGGGCGGCGGGAGGGCCCCAGATACGCAGTATTTT. Translating it yields CASSPGGGRAPDTQYF.